Included here is one T cell receptor beta chain sequence, with context. This CDR3 is built from 15 residues. Trimming pared 2 bases from V and 5 bases from J, leaving 16 bases between. Germline CDR1 is MNHNS and CDR2 is SASEGT. 60 Vbeta and 13 Jbeta primers were used in PCR. The assay was immunoSEQ multiplex PCR, and TCRdb's table has in-frame clones only and misses some. The sample lists roughly 190,000 clones; 79% were seen once. The sample originates from a study of cytomegalovirus exposure and HLA in healthy donors. Sequencing used PBMCs. The rearrangement joins TRBV6-1 to TRBJ2-7, with D possibly matching TRBD2 (6 bases). This sequence originates from a girl aged 10 to 17 in good health and CMV-seropositive. The CDR3 DNA is TGTGCCAGCAGTGAACGAAGGCCCGGAGGGAACGAGCAGTACTTC. Protein: CASSERRPGGNEQYF.